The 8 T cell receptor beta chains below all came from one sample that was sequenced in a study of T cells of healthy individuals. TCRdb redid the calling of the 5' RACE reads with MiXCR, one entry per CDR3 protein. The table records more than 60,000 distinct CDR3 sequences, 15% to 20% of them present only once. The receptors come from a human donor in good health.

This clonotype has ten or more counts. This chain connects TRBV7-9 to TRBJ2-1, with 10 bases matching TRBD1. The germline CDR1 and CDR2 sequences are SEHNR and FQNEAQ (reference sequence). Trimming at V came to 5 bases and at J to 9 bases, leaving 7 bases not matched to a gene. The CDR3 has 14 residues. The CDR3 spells CASSPDRGPREQFF. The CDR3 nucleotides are TGTGCCAGCAGCCCAGACAGGGGGCCTCGTGAGCAGTTCTTC.

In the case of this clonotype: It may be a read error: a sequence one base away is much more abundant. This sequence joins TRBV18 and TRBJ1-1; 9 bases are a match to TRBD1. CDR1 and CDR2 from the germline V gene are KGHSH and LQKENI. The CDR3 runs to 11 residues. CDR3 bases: TGTGCCAGCCGACAGGGGGAAAGAGCTTTATTT. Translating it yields CASRQGERALF. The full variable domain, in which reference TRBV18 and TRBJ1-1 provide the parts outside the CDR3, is NAGVMQNPRHLVRRRGQEARLRCSPMKGHSHVYWYRQLPEEGLKFMVYLQKENIIDESGMPKERFSAEFPKEGPSILRIQQVVRGDSAAYFCASRQGERALFGQGTRLTVV.

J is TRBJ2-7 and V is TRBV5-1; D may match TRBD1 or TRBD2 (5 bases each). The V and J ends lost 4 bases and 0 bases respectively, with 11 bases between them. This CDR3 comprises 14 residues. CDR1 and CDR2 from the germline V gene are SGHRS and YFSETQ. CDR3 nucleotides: TGCGCCAGCAGCCCTGGGGACGCCTCCTACGAGCAGTACTTC. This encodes CASSPGDASYEQYF.

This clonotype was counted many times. CDR3 bases: TGTGCCAGCAGCCCTTTGGCCGGGGAGCTGTTTTTT. It specifies CASSPLAGELFF. The gene calls are TRBV6-5 and TRBJ2-2; D uncertain. The ends were cut back, 6 bases at V and 6 bases at J, with 8 bases in the middle. The CDR3 is made up of 12 amino acids. Germline CDR1 and CDR2: MNHEY and SVGAGI.

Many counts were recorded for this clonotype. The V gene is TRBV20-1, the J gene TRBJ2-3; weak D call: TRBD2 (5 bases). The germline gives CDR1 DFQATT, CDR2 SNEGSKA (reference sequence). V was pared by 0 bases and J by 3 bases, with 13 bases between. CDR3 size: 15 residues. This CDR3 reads CSARDPREATDTQYF. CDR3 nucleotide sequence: TGCAGTGCTAGAGATCCCCGGGAAGCGACAGATACGCAGTATTTT.

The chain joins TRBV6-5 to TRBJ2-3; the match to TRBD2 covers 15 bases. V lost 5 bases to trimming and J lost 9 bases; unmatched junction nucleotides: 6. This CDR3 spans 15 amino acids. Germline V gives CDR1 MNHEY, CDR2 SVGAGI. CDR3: CASSRTSGGAETQYF. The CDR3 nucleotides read TGTGCCAGCAGTCGGACTAGCGGGGGGGCCGAGACGCAGTATTTT.

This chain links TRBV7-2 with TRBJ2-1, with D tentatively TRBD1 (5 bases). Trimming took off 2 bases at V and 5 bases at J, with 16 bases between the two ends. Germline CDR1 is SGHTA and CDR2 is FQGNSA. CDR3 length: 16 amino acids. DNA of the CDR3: TGTGCCAGCAGCTTAACGACGAGGATAGGGGACAATGAGCAGTTCTTC. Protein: CASSLTTRIGDNEQFF.

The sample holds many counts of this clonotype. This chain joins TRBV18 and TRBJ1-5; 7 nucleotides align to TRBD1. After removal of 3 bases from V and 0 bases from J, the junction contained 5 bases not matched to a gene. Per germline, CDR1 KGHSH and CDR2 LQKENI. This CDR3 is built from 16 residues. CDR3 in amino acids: CASSPGQTISNQPQHF. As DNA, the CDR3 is TGTGCCAGCTCACCGGGACAGACGATTAGCAATCAGCCCCAGCATTTT.